The rows below give T cell receptor beta chains drawn from one sample of a study of blood T cell repertoires in COVID-19. The assay was immunoSEQ multiplex PCR, and TCRdb's table has in-frame clones only and misses some. The data hold approximately 230,000 clones, with about 80% observed a single time. The sequencing sample was made of PBMCs or T cells enriched from blood (not recorded which). The receptor source for this set is a man aged 35 to 55 who had recovered from COVID-19. Both conserved end residues are part of each CDR3. A D gene is named only where the DNA matches it firmly. Size is stated for part of the rows, as once, few or many counts, or as a class when the clone is expanded.

cdr3_aa	cdr3_nt	clone_size	v_call	j_call	d_call
CATSRGLTGERDTEAFF	TGTGCCACCAGCAGAGGCCTAACAGGGGAGAGGGACACTGAAGCTTTCTTT	-	TRBV15	TRBJ1-1	TRBD1
CASSLQENTEAFF	TGCGCCAGCAGCTTGCAGGAGAACACTGAAGCTTTCTTT	-	TRBV5-1	TRBJ1-1	-
CASSQDPASGYNEQFF	TGTGCCAGCAGCCAAGATCCGGCTAGCGGGTACAATGAGCAGTTCTTC	few	TRBV4-2	TRBJ2-1	TRBD2
CASKDTLSTDTQYF	TGTGCCAGCAAGGACACACTTAGCACAGATACGCAGTATTTT	-	TRBV25-1	TRBJ2-3	-
CASILGGINQPQHF	TGTGCCAGCATCCTAGGGGGTATCAATCAGCCCCAGCATTTT	-	TRBV28	TRBJ1-5	-
CASSQSEGTIYF	TGTGCCAGCAGCCAATCCGAGGGCACCATATATTTT	-	TRBV9	TRBJ1-3	-
CASSARQGGTEKLFF	TGTGCCAGCAGCGCCCGACAGGGGGGGACTGAAAAACTGTTTTTT	-	TRBV9	TRBJ1-4	TRBD1
CARQQGTGETQYF	TGTGCCAGACAACAGGGGACGGGGGAGACCCAGTACTTC	-	TRBV2	TRBJ2-5	TRBD1
CASNGRRGIYIQYF	TGTGCCAGCAACGGGAGACGAGGGATATACATTCAGTACTTC	-	TRBV6-5	TRBJ2-4	-
CASSQPGQGNEQFF	TGTGCCAGCAGCCAACCGGGACAGGGCAATGAGCAGTTCTTC	-	TRBV5-4	TRBJ2-1	TRBD1
CASSSPDSLGTEAFF	TGTGCCAGTAGTTCTCCGGACAGTTTGGGCACTGAAGCTTTCTTT	-	TRBV19	TRBJ1-1	-
CASSPWDRGSYEQYF	TGTGCCAGCAGCCCCTGGGACAGGGGATCCTACGAGCAGTACTTC	-	TRBV7-8	TRBJ2-7	TRBD1
CASSSLGSGGYNEQFF	TGTGCCAGCAGTTCCCTAGGTAGCGGGGGCTACAATGAGCAGTTCTTC	-	TRBV27	TRBJ2-1	TRBD2
CATAGDSYNEQFF	TGTGCCACTGCAGGGGATTCCTACAATGAGCAGTTCTTC	-	TRBV2	TRBJ2-1	-
CAWTWGGNGYTF	TGTGCCTGGACTTGGGGGGGGAATGGCTACACCTTC	-	TRBV30	TRBJ1-2	-
CATSRDIRDSPLHF	TGTGCCACCAGCAGAGATATCAGGGATTCACCCCTCCACTTT	-	TRBV15	TRBJ1-6	-
CARGGANYGYTF	TGTGCCCGGGGGGGGGCTAACTATGGCTACACCTTC	few	TRBV2	TRBJ1-2	-
CASSLARSTDTQYF	TGTGCCAGCAGCCTAGCTCGGAGCACAGATACGCAGTATTTT	once	TRBV28	TRBJ2-3	-
CAWSNQRPREEKLFF	TGTGCCTGGAGTAACCAGAGGCCAAGGGAGGAAAAACTGTTTTTT	few	TRBV30	TRBJ1-4	-
CATSSRVGNQPQHF	TGTGCCACCTCGTCCAGGGTAGGCAATCAGCCCCAGCATTTT	-	TRBV6-6	TRBJ1-5	-
CASSQGSTEAFF	TGTGCCAGCAGTCAGGGAAGTACTGAAGCTTTCTTT	-	TRBV12-3/TRBV12-4	TRBJ1-1	-
CASSNRVSSYNSPLHF	TGTGCCAGTTCGAACAGGGTGAGCTCCTATAATTCACCCCTCCACTTT	-	TRBV19	TRBJ1-6	-